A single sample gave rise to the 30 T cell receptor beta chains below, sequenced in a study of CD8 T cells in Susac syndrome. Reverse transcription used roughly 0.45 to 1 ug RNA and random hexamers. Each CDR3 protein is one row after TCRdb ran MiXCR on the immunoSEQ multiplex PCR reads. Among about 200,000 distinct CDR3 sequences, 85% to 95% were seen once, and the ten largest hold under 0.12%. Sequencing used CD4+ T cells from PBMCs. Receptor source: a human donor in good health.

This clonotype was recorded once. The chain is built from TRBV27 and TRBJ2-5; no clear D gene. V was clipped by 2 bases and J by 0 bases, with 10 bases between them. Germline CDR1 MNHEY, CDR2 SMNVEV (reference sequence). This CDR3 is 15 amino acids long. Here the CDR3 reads CASSLLYRHQETQYF. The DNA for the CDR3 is TGTGCCAGCAGTTTACTGTATCGCCACCAAGAGACCCAGTACTTC.

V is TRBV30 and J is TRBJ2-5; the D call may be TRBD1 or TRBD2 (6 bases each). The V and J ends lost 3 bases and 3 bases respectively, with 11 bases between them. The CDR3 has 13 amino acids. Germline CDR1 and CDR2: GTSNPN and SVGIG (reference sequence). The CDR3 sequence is CAWSLGGEETQYF. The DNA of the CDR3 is TGTGCCTGGAGCTTGGGGGGCGAAGAGACCCAGTACTTC.

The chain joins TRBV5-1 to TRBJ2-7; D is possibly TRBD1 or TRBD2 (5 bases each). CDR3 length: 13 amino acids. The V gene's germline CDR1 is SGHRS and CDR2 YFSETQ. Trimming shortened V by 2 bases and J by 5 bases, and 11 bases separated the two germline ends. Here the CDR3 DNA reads TGCGCCAGCAGCTTCAGTGGGGGAAACGAGCAGTACGTC. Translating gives CASSFSGGNEQYV.

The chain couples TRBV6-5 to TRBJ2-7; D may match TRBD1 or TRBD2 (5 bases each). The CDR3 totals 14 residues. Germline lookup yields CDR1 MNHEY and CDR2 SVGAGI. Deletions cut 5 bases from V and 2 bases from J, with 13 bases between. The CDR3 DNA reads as TGTGCCAGCAGTCAATCGAGGGGCCCCTACGAGCAGTACGTC. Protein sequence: CASSQSRGPYEQYV.

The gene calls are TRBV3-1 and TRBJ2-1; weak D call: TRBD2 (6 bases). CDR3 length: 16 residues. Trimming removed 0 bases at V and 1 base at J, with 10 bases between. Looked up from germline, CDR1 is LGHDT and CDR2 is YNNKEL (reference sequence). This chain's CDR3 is CASSQDVGRSYNEQFF. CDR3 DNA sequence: TGTGCCAGCAGCCAAGACGTAGGGAGGTCCTACAATGAGCAGTTCTTC.

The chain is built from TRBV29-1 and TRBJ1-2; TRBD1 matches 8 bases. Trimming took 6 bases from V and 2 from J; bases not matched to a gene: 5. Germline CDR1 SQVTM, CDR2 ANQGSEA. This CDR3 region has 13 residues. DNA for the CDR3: TGCAGCGTGAGCCCAGGGGGCAACTATGGCTACACCTTC. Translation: CSVSPGGNYGYTF.

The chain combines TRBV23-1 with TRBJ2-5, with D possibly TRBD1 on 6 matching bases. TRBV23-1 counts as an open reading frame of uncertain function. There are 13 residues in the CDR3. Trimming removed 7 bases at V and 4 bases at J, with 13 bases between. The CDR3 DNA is TGCGCCAGCATTTACAGGGTCGGAGAGACCCAGTACTTC. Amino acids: CASIYRVGETQYF.

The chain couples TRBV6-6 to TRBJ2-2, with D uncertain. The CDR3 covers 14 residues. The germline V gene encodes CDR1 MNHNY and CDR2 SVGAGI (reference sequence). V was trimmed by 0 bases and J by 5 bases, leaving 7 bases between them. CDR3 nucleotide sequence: TGTGCCAGCAGTTACTCACGGTCGACCGGGGAGCTGTTTTTT. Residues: CASSYSRSTGELFF.

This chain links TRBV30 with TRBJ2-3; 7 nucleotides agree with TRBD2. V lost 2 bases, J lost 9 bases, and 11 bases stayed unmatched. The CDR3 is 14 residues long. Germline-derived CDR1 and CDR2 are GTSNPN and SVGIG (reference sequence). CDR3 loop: CAWSQGRALWTQYF. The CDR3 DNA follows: TGTGCCTGGAGTCAAGGGAGGGCCCTCTGGACGCAGTATTTT.

The CDR3 loop is CSAREPTGARLSGANVLTF. CDR3 sequence (DNA): TGCAGTGCTAGAGAGCCCACAGGGGCACGACTCTCTGGGGCCAACGTCCTGACTTTC. This chain joins TRBV20-1 and TRBJ2-6; 7 bases match TRBD1. CDR1 DFQATT and CDR2 SNEGSKA come from the germline V gene (reference sequence). With V trimmed by 0 bases and J by 0 bases, 11 bases remained unmatched. This CDR3 has 19 amino acids.

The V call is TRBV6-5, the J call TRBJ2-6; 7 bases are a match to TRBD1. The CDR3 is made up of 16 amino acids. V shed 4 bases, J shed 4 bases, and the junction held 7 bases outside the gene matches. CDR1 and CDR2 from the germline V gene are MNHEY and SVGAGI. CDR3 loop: CASSSTGVSGANVLTF. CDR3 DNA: TGTGCCAGCAGTTCCACAGGGGTTAGCGGGGCCAACGTCCTGACTTTC.

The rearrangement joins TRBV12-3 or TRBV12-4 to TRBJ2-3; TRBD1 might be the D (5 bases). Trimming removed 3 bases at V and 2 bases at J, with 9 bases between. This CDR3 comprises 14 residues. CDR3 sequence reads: CASSFDRTTDTQYF. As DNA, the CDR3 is TGTGCCAGCAGTTTTGACAGAACCACAGATACGCAGTATTTT.

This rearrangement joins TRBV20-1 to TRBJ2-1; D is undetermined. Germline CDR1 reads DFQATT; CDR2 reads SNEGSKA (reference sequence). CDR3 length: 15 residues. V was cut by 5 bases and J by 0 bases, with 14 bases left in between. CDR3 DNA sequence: TGCAGTGCTCCCCCCCGGCGGCCCTCCTACAATGAGCAGTTCTTC. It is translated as CSAPPRRPSYNEQFF.

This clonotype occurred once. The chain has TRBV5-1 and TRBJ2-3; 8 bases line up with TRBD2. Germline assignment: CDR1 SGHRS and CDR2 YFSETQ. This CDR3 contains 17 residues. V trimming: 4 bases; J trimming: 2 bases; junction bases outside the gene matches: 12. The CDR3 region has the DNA TGCGCCAGCAGCCCCCGTCCAGCGGGAGTTACCACAGATACGCAGTATTTT. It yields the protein CASSPRPAGVTTDTQYF.

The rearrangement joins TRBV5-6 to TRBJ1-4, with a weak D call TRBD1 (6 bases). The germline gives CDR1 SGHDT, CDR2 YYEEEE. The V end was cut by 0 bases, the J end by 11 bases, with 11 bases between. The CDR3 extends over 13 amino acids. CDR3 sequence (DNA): TGTGCCAGCAGCTTGGATGGAACAGGGAAACTGTTTTTT. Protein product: CASSLDGTGKLFF. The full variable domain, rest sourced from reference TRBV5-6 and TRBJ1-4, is DAGVTQSPTHLIKTRGQQVTLRCSPKSGHDTVSWYQQALGQGPQFIFQYYEEEERQRGNFPDRFSGHQFPNYSSELNVNALLLGDSALYLCASSLDGTGKLFFGSGTQLSVL.

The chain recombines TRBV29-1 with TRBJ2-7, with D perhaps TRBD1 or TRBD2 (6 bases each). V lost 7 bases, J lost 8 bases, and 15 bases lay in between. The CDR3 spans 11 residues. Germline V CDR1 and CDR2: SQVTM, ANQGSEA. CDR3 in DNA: TGCAGCGCCTTGGAGGGGGAGAAGCAGTACTTC. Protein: CSALEGEKQYF.

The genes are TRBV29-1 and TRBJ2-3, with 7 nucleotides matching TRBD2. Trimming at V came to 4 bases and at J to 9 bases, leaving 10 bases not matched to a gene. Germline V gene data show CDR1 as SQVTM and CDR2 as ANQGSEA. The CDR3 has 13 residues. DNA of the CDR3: TGCAGCGTTGGAACTGGCGGGAGAGGGACGCAGTATTTT. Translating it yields CSVGTGGRGTQYF.

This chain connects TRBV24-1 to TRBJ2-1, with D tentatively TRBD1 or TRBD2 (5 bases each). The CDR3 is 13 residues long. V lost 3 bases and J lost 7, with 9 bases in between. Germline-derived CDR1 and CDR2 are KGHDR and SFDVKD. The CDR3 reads CATSDGEGNEQFF. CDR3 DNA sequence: TGTGCCACCAGTGATGGAGAGGGGAATGAGCAGTTCTTC.

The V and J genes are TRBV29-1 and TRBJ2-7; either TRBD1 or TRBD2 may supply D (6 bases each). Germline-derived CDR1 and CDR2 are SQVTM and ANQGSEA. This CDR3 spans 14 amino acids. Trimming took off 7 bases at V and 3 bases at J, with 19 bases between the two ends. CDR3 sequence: CSARGRGRIYEQYF. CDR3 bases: TGCAGCGCCCGGGGGCGGGGTAGAATCTACGAGCAGTACTTC.

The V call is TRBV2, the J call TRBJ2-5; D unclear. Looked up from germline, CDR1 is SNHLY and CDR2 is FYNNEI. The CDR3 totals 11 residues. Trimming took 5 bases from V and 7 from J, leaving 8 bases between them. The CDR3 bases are TGTGCCAGCAGTTATTCCACGACCCAGTACTTC. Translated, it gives CASSYSTTQYF.

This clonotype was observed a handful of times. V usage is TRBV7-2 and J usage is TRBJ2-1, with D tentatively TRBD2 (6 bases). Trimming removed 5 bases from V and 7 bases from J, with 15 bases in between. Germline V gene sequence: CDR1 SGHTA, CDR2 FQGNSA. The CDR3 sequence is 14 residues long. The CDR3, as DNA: TGTGCCAGCAGCGTGGGACTTCCCCCGAATGAGCAGTTCTTC. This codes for CASSVGLPPNEQFF.

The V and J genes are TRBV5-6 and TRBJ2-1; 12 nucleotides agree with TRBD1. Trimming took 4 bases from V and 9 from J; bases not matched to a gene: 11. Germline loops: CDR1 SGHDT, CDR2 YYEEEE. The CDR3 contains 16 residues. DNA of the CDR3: TGTGCCAGCAGCCCCCGGGTGGGACAGGGGGCGACTGAGCAGTTCTTC. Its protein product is CASSPRVGQGATEQFF.

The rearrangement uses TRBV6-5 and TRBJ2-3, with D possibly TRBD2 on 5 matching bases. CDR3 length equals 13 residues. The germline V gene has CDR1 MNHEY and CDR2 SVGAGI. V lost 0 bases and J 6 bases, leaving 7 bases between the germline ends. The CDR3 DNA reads TGTGCCAGCAGTTACTCCCGAGGGGATACGCAGTATTTT. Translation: CASSYSRGDTQYF.

In nucleotides, the CDR3 is TGCAGTGCTAGTAGGACAGATACGCAGTATTTT. The encoded protein is CSASRTDTQYF. The chain combines TRBV20-1 with TRBJ2-3; D gene unclear. CDR1 and CDR2 from the germline V gene are DFQATT and SNEGSKA (reference sequence). The CDR3 spans 11 residues. V was shortened by 3 bases and J by 3 bases, with 4 bases between the two germline ends.

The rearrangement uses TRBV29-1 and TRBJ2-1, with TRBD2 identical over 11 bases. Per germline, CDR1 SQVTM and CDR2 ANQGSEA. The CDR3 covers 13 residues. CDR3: CSDIGTSGNEQFF. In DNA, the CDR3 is TGCAGTGACATTGGGACTAGCGGCAATGAGCAGTTCTTC.

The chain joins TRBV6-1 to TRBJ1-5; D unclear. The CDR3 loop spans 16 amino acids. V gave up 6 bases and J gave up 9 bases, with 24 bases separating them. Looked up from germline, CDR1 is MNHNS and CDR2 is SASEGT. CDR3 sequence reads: CASSPSGDTGRWPQHF. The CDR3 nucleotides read TGTGCCAGCAGCCCCTCTGGGGATACTGGTAGATGGCCCCAGCATTTT.

The CDR3 reads CASSQVVGWGQFF. In DNA, the CDR3 is TGTGCCAGCAGCCAAGTTGTGGGATGGGGGCAGTTCTTC. The genes are TRBV3-1 and TRBJ2-1; D gene ambiguous. The V gene's germline CDR1 is LGHDT and CDR2 YNNKEL (reference sequence). Trimming stripped 1 base from V and 12 bases from J, with 13 bases between. The CDR3 loop spans 13 amino acids.

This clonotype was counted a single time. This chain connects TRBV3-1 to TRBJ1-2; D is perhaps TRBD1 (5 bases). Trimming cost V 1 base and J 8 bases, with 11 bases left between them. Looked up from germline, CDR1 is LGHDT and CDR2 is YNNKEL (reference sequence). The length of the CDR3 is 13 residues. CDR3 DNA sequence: TGTGCCAGCAGCCAAGCTCCAGGGCGCGGCTACACCTTC. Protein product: CASSQAPGRGYTF.

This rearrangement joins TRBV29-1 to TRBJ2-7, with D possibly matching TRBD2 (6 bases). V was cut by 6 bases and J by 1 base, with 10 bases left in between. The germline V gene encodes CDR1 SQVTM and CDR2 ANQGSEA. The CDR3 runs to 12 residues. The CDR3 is CSVGGLSYEQYF. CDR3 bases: TGCAGCGTGGGCGGACTATCCTACGAGCAGTACTTC.

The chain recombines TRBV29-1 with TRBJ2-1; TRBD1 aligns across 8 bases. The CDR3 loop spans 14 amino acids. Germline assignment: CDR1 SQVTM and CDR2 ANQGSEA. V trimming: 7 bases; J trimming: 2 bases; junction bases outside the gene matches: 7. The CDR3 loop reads CSATYRGAYNEQFF. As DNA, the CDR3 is TGCAGCGCGACTTACAGGGGGGCCTACAATGAGCAGTTCTTC.